The clone carrying this T cell receptor (beta chain) was picked up many times. The germline V gene has CDR1 MNHEY and CDR2 SVGAGI. After removal of 4 bases from V and 4 bases from J, the junction contained 10 bases not matched to a gene. The length of the CDR3 is 16 residues. The sample comes from a study of Graves' ophthalmopathy and Graves' hyperthyroidism. RNA transcripts served as template for amplifying TCR beta CDR3 sequences. The first round was an RT-PCR with HTBI primers, and the second round was a multiplex PCR. Each CDR3 protein is one row after TCRdb ran MiXCR on the multiplex PCR reads. The sample comprises some 380,000 distinct CDR3 sequences, about 16% of which are singletons, and approximately 7% rests with the top ten.

The clonotype was recovered from a woman under 30 with stable Graves' hyperthyroidism. Sequencing input: peripheral blood. The chain uses TRBV6-5 and TRBJ1-2; TRBD1 aligns across 9 bases. The CDR3 sequence is CASSSPGQGLGYGYTF. Written as DNA, the CDR3 is TGTGCCAGCAGTTCTCCGGGACAGGGATTGGGCTATGGCTACACCTTC.